What follows is one T cell receptor beta chain and its context. The antigen remains undetermined. Newly diagnosed hyperthyroidism, duration under 2 months, in patients aged 18 to 65. This record comes from a study of T cells in Graves' hyperthyroidism and ophthalmopathy. The study, taken as a whole, reports: Ophthalmopathy, which appeared later, was predicted by the model a median roughly 6.6 months before onset.

V was pared by 4 bases and J by 7 bases, with 10 bases between. Germline CDR1 reads KGHDR; CDR2 reads SFDVKD. The CDR3 spans 13 residues. Authors of the study amplified TCR beta CDR3 regions from RNA transcripts. Researchers ran a first-round RT-PCR on the TCR CDR3 using the HTBI primer set. In TCRdb, the multiplex PCR reads were re-called with MiXCR into one record per CDR3 protein. Here the sample spans 550,000 to 600,000 distinct CDR3 sequences, over 15% being singletons. This receptor was identified in a woman under 30 with Graves' hyperthyroidism. The specimen was blood. This chain links TRBV24-1 with TRBJ2-1; D perhaps matches TRBD1 (6 bases). This chain's CDR3 is CATSDWTENEQFF. The CDR3 bases are TGTGCCACCAGTGACTGGACAGAGAATGAGCAGTTCTTC.